The 2 T cell receptor beta chains below all came from one sample that was sequenced in a study of T-cell memory formation after mild COVID-19. TCRdb independently ran MiXCR on the 5' RACE reads; one entry per CDR3 protein. The repertoire holds 400,000 to 550,000 distinct CDR3 sequences, with more than 20% as singletons. Sequencing was carried out using PBMCs or a T cell subset sorted from them (not recorded which). These receptors all stem from an adult woman who had mild COVID-19 (a few samples of this study predate the infection). Cell type and time point are not known.

This chain links TRBV18 with TRBJ1-1; 7 nucleotides align to TRBD1. Germline CDR1 and CDR2: KGHSH and LQKENI. The CDR3 consists of 12 residues. V was pared by 7 bases and J by 7 bases, with 6 bases of the junction left unmatched. The CDR3 DNA follows: TGTGCCAGCTTAAGCCGGGACAGTGAAGCTTTCTTT. Its protein is CASLSRDSEAFF.

This clonotype was seen only a few times. The chain joins TRBV5-1 to TRBJ2-3; 9 bases match TRBD2. The CDR3 consists of 14 residues. Germline V gene data show CDR1 as SGHRS and CDR2 as YFSETQ. V lost 4 bases, J lost 5 bases, and 5 bases stayed unmatched. The CDR3 reads CASSGRGGRDTQYF. The DNA of the CDR3 is TGCGCCAGCAGCGGGCGGGGGGGCCGAGATACGCAGTATTTT.